Shown below are 14 T cell receptor beta chains from a single sample sequenced in a study of early T cells in non-severe SARS-CoV-2 infection. TCRdb re-called the 5' RACE reads through MiXCR, storing one row per CDR3 protein. The sample lists 65,000 to 80,000 distinct CDR3 sequences; roughly 13% were seen once. Specimen: whole blood. Receptor source: an adult who was a healthcare worker with PCR-confirmed SARS-CoV-2 infection or an uninfected control (not recorded which).

There are a few counts of this clonotype. The gene calls are TRBV29-1 and TRBJ2-2; possibly TRBD2 for D (5 bases). Germline CDR1 SQVTM, CDR2 ANQGSEA. Between the trimmed V and J ends, which lost 4 bases and 1 base, there was a span of 7 bases. This CDR3 comprises 13 residues. The CDR3 DNA sequence: TGCAGCGTTGTGGAGGAGAACACCGGGGAGCTGTTTTTT. This sequence encodes CSVVEENTGELFF.

The chain carries TRBV5-5 and TRBJ2-7; tentatively, D is TRBD1 (6 bases). The CDR3 sequence is 12 residues long. V was trimmed by 5 bases and J by 2 bases, leaving 8 bases between them. Germline-derived CDR1 and CDR2 are SGHKS and YYEKEE (reference sequence). The CDR3 nucleotides are TGTGCCAGCAGGGACAGAACCTACGAGCAGTACTTC. It yields the protein CASRDRTYEQYF.

The sample holds one count of this clonotype. The chain joins TRBV20-1 to TRBJ1-6, with a possible D match to TRBD1 (6 bases). Germline V gene lookup returns CDR1 DFQATT and CDR2 SNEGSKA (reference sequence). Between the trimmed V and J ends, which lost 0 bases and 7 bases, there was a span of 19 bases. The CDR3 runs 17 residues. CDR3 in amino acids: CSARDYGRGHENSPLHF. The CDR3 nucleotides read TGCAGTGCTAGAGATTACGGCAGGGGCCACGAGAATTCACCCCTCCACTTT.

The chain combines TRBV3-1 with TRBJ2-1; D not resolved. The germline V gene encodes CDR1 LGHDT and CDR2 YNNKEL (reference sequence). V dropped 4 bases and J dropped 9 bases, with 16 bases sitting between them. This CDR3 has 14 residues. CDR3 sequence reads: CASSLSGDSSEQFF. DNA for the CDR3: TGTGCCAGCAGCCTGAGTGGAGACTCTTCTGAGCAGTTCTTC.

The sample holds a few counts of this clonotype. The chain has TRBV7-9 and TRBJ2-2, with D unresolved. The CDR3 loop spans 11 amino acids. Germline V gene data show CDR1 as SEHNR and CDR2 as FQNEAQ (reference sequence). V lost 3 bases and J 5 bases, leaving 1 base between the germline ends. CDR3 sequence (DNA): TGTGCCAGCAGCTTTACCGGGGAGCTGTTTTTT. Protein product: CASSFTGELFF.

This clonotype was observed many times. The chain employs TRBV5-1 and TRBJ2-1, with D perhaps TRBD2 (6 bases). Per the germline V gene, CDR1 is SGHRS and CDR2 is YFSETQ. This CDR3 spans 17 amino acids. Between the trimmed V and J ends, which lost 0 bases and 2 bases, there was a span of 15 bases. Here the CDR3 reads CASSLGMAGLTYNEQFF. CDR3 sequence (DNA): TGCGCCAGCAGCTTGGGTATGGCGGGGTTGACCTACAATGAGCAGTTCTTC.

This chain connects TRBV27 to TRBJ2-7; D is possibly TRBD1 or TRBD2 (5 bases each). The CDR3 runs to 13 residues. V lost 0 bases, J lost 5 bases, and 8 bases lay in between. CDR1 is MNHEY and CDR2 is SMNVEV in the germline V gene (reference sequence). The CDR3 loop reads CASSLSGDDEQYF. The CDR3 bases are TGTGCCAGCAGTTTATCGGGGGACGACGAGCAGTACTTC.

As for this clonotype: It may be a read error: a sequence one base away is much more abundant. V usage is TRBV7-2 and J usage is TRBJ2-3; 7 bases map to TRBD1. The CDR3 sequence is 14 residues long. From germline, CDR1 is SGHTA and CDR2 FQGNSA. The J segment lost 6 bases and the V segment lost 5 bases, leaving 8 bases of the junction unmatched. DNA of the CDR3: TGTGCCAGCAGCCTAAGAAGCAGGGGGGATACGCAGTATTTT. This translates into CASSLRSRGDTQYF.

The rearrangement uses TRBV6-2 or TRBV6-3 and TRBJ1-6; D might be TRBD1 (6 bases). The V end lost 4 bases, the J end lost 11 bases, and 15 bases lay between the germline ends. There are 14 residues in the CDR3. CDR1 MNHEY and CDR2 SVGEGT come from the germline V gene. CDR3 sequence (DNA): TGTGCCAGCAGTTCCGGGACAACTTGGGCACCCCTCCACTTT. It is translated as CASSSGTTWAPLHF.

This clonotype has a handful of counts. CDR3 bases: TGTGCCAGCAGTTTCCGGGGCCCGGGAGGCTACACCTTC. It yields the protein CASSFRGPGGYTF. The rearrangement links TRBV28 to TRBJ1-2; possibly TRBD1 for D (5 bases). V was cut by 3 bases and J by 8 bases, with 13 bases left in between. Germline V gene sequence: CDR1 MDHEN, CDR2 SYDVKM. This CDR3 has 13 amino acids.

This clonotype has a handful of counts. V usage is TRBV28 and J usage is TRBJ2-7; D call uncertain. From germline, CDR1 is MDHEN and CDR2 SYDVKM. The CDR3 sequence is 13 residues long. V lost 3 bases and J 2 bases, leaving 8 bases between the germline ends. The CDR3 nucleotides read TGTGCCAGCAGTTTGACTCACGCCTACGAGCAGTACTTC. This gives the protein CASSLTHAYEQYF. The complete variable domain, with remaining parts taken from reference TRBV28 and TRBJ2-7, reads DVKVTQSSRYLVKRTGEKVFLECVQDMDHENMFWYRQDPGLGLRLIYFSYDVKMKEKGDIPEGYSVSREKKERFSLILESASTNQTSMYLCASSLTHAYEQYFGPGTRLTVT.

A note on this clonotype: Relative to the germline gene, one junction end is altered; a read error may explain this. The chain carries TRBV3-1 and TRBJ2-7; D uncertain. In germline, CDR1 is LGHDT, CDR2 YNNKEL (reference sequence). This CDR3 contains 13 residues. The CDR3 sequence: CANSQVGSYEQYF. CDR3 sequence (DNA): TGTGCCAACAGCCAAGTGGGGTCCTACGAGCAGTACTTC.

Only a few counts were recorded for this clonotype. CDR3 sequence reads: CASSEGTGVDEQFF. The CDR3 DNA is TGTGCCAGCAGTGAAGGGACAGGGGTGGATGAGCAGTTCTTC. The rearrangement joins TRBV6-1 to TRBJ2-1; 9 bases agree with TRBD1. This CDR3 comprises 14 residues. The germline V gene has CDR1 MNHNS and CDR2 SASEGT. Trimming took 1 base from V and 8 from J; bases not matched to a gene: 3.

V usage is TRBV18 and J usage is TRBJ2-3, with D uncertain. V was pared by 3 bases and J by 0 bases, with 4 bases between. The CDR3 runs 13 residues. Germline values: CDR1 KGHSH, CDR2 LQKENI. In DNA, the CDR3 is TGTGCCAGCTCACCTGCCAGCACAGATACGCAGTATTTT. It is translated as CASSPASTDTQYF.